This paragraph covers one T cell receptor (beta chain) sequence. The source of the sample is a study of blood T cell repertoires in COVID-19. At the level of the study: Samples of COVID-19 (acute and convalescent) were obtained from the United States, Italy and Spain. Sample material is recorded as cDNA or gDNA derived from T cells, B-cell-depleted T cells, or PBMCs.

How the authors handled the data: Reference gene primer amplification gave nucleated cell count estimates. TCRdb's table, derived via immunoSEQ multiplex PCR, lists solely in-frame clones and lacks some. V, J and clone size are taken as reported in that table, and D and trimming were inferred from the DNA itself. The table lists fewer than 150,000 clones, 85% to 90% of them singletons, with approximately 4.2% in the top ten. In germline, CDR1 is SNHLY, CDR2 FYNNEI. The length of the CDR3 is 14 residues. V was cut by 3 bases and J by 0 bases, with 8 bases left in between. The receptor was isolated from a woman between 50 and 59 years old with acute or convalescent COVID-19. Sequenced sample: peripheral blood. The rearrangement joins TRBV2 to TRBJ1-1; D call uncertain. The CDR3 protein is CASSDHRMNTEAFF. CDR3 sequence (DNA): TGTGCCAGCAGTGACCACAGAATGAACACTGAAGCTTTCTTT.